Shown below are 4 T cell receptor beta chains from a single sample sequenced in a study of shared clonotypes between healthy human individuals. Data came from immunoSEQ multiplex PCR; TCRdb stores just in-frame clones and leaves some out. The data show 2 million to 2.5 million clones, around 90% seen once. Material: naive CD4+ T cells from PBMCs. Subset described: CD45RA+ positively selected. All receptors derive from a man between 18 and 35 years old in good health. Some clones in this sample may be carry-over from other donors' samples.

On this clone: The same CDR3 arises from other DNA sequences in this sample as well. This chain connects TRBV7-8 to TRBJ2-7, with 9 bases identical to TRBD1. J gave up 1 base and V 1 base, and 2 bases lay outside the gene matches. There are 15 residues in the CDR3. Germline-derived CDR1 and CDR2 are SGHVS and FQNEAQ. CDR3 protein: CASSLVGTGSYEQYF. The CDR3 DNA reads TGTGCCAGCAGCTTAGTCGGGACAGGGTCCTACGAGCAGTACTTC.

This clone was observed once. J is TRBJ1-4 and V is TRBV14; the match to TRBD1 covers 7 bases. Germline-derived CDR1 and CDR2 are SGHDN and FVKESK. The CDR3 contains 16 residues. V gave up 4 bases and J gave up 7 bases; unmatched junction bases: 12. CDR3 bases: TGTGCCAGCAGCCCTCCGGGAGGGGGCGCGTTTGAAAAACTGTTTTTT. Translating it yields CASSPPGGGAFEKLFF.

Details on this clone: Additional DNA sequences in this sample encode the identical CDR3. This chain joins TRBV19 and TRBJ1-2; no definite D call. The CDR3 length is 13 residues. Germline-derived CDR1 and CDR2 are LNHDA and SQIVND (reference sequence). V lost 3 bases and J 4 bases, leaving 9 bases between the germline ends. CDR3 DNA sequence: TGTGCCAGTAGTATCGATTGGGGCTATGGCTACACCTTC. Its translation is CASSIDWGYGYTF.

CDR3: CASSVGGRGTYEQYF. The CDR3 coding sequence is TGTGCCAGCAGCGTAGGGGGCAGGGGGACCTACGAGCAGTACTTC. The chain recombines TRBV9 with TRBJ2-7; 7 positions agree with TRBD1. Germline CDR1 and CDR2: SGDLS and YYNGEE. V lost 0 bases, J lost 2 bases, and 5 bases stayed unmatched. This CDR3 is built from 15 residues.